These 32 T cell receptor beta chains originate from one sample sequenced in a study of Tregs in tolerant kidney transplant recipients. Clones were read by immunoSEQ multiplex PCR, and TCRdb kept only the in-frame ones, dropping some. The repertoire holds 100,000 to 150,000 clones, with roughly nine tenths as singletons. Source material: CD4+ T cells from blood. The receptors shown here come from a human donor in good health.

The rearrangement links TRBV1 to TRBJ1-3; TRBD1 reflects the table's D call only, with no check against the DNA. TRBV1 is noted as a pseudogene. CDR3 length equals 20 residues. This CDR3 is CTSSQAQGQAKGSSGNTIYF. The CDR3 DNA reads as TGCACCAGCAGCCAAGCGCAAGGACAGGCGAAGGGGTCTTCTGGAAACACCATATATTTT.

The rearrangement links TRBV7-2 to TRBJ1-2, with 7 bases lining up with TRBD1. Germline lookup yields CDR1 SGHTA and CDR2 FQGNSA. The CDR3 is made up of 14 amino acids. The trim removed 5 bases at V and 1 base at J, leaving 4 bases unmatched. The DNA for the CDR3 is TGTGCCAGCAGCCCCGACAGGGTTAACTATGGCTACACCTTC. Encoded protein: CASSPDRVNYGYTF.

The rearrangement links TRBV4-1 to TRBJ2-2, with 7 bases that match TRBD1. The CDR3 sequence is 18 residues long. CDR1 MGHRA and CDR2 YSYEKL come from the germline V gene. The V segment lost 3 bases and the J segment 1 base; nucleotides outside the gene matches: 11. CDR3 sequence reads: CASSHYKGDRLNTGELFF. CDR3 DNA: TGCGCCAGCAGCCACTACAAAGGGGACAGACTGAACACCGGGGAGCTGTTTTTT.

The J gene is TRBJ2-5, the V gene TRBV5-1; 7 nucleotides align to TRBD1. The germline CDR1 and CDR2 sequences are SGHRS and YFSETQ. The CDR3 is 16 amino acids. Unmatched junction bases numbered 9, after V lost 4 bases and J lost 0 bases. CDR3 nucleotides: TGCGCCAGCAGCCAGGGGACAGACACGTACCAAGAGACCCAGTACTTC. It translates to CASSQGTDTYQETQYF.

The genes are TRBV6-1 and TRBJ1-4; D is possibly TRBD1 (5 bases). V lost 5 bases and J 12 bases, leaving 16 bases between the germline ends. This CDR3 has 13 residues. CDR1 MNHNS and CDR2 SASEGT come from the germline V gene. The CDR3 DNA is TGTGCCAGCAGTCCGGCACCCACCAGGGAACTGTTTTTT. This sequence encodes CASSPAPTRELFF.

This chain uses TRBV11-2 with TRBJ2-2; a possible D gene is TRBD1 (6 bases). This CDR3 comprises 13 residues. Between the trimmed V and J ends, which lost 3 bases and 10 bases, there was a span of 12 bases. CDR1 is SGHAT, CDR2 FQNNGV, per germline. The CDR3 reads CASSFRPGQELFF. The CDR3 DNA is TGTGCCAGCAGCTTTAGGCCGGGACAGGAGCTGTTTTTT.

The CDR3 protein is CASSLGLAGDTYEQYF. CDR3 sequence (DNA): TGTGCCAGCAGCTTAGGATTAGCGGGGGATACCTACGAGCAGTACTTC. The chain links TRBV7-8 to TRBJ2-7; 9 nucleotides line up with TRBD2. The V segment lost 1 base and the J segment 2 bases; nucleotides outside the gene matches: 6. Germline assignment: CDR1 SGHVS and CDR2 FQNEAQ. The CDR3 sequence is 16 residues long.

The chain joins TRBV27 to TRBJ2-1, with 7 bases lining up with TRBD2. The germline CDR1 and CDR2 sequences are MNHEY and SMNVEV (reference sequence). The CDR3 has 15 residues. V dropped 6 bases and J dropped 8; count of bases not matched to a gene: 13. The CDR3 nucleotides are TGTGCCAGCAGCACCCCCGGGGGAGGGAGCGATGAGCAGTTCTTC. Translating it yields CASSTPGGGSDEQFF.

The rearrangement links TRBV27 to TRBJ2-3; D not resolved. V shed 6 bases and J shed 5 bases, with 18 bases lying between them. Germline V lookup: CDR1 MNHEY, CDR2 SMNVEV (reference sequence). The length of the CDR3 is 15 residues. The CDR3 DNA follows: TGTGCCAGCAGCCGACTTAGTGGAATTGGAGATACGCAGTATTTT. Translating it yields CASSRLSGIGDTQYF.

The chain combines TRBV27 with TRBJ2-7; D call uncertain. Trimming took off 1 base at V and 7 bases at J, with 11 bases between the two ends. Germline CDR1 MNHEY, CDR2 SMNVEV (reference sequence). The CDR3 length is 13 residues. In nucleotides, the CDR3 is TGTGCCAGCAGTTTATTTTCCGACGGGGAGCAGTACTTC. Amino acid sequence: CASSLFSDGEQYF.

J is TRBJ2-3 and V is TRBV5-1; 14 bases agree with TRBD2. In germline, CDR1 is SGHRS, CDR2 YFSETQ. The CDR3 covers 17 residues. The V segment lost 2 bases and the J segment 0 bases; nucleotides outside the gene matches: 2. The CDR3 sequence: CASSFGLAGGSTDTQYF. CDR3 in DNA: TGCGCCAGCAGCTTCGGACTAGCGGGAGGTAGCACAGATACGCAGTATTTT.

The V gene is TRBV7-3, the J gene TRBJ2-5; TRBD1 is a possible D gene (7 bases). Deletions cut 5 bases from V and 4 bases from J, with 17 bases between. This CDR3 is built from 15 residues. Germline CDR1 reads SGHTA; CDR2 reads FQGTGA. This CDR3 is CASSNPGGFGETQYF. The CDR3 coding sequence is TGTGCCAGCAGCAATCCAGGGGGGTTTGGAGAGACCCAGTACTTC.

The CDR3 sequence is CASSLDYSLNYGYTF. The CDR3 DNA follows: TGCGCCAGCAGCTTGGATTACAGCCTTAACTATGGCTACACCTTC. V is TRBV5-1 and J is TRBJ1-2, with D unclear. The CDR3 consists of 15 residues. Trimming left V 0 bases short and J 1 base short, with 10 bases between. The germline V gene encodes CDR1 SGHRS and CDR2 YFSETQ.

The rearrangement uses TRBV4-1 and TRBJ1-3; maybe TRBD1 (6 bases). V lost 6 bases and J 3 bases, leaving 12 bases between the germline ends. The CDR3 has 14 residues. Germline assignment: CDR1 MGHRA and CDR2 YSYEKL. CDR3 in amino acids: CASSRTDNGNTIYF. Here the CDR3 DNA reads TGCGCCAGCAGTCGGACAGACAATGGAAACACCATATATTTT.

The chain has TRBV2 and TRBJ1-1; D unclear. CDR3 length: 14 residues. The V end lost 4 bases, the J end lost 4 bases, and 13 bases lay between the germline ends. Germline V gene lookup returns CDR1 SNHLY and CDR2 FYNNEI. The CDR3 spells CASSGREGSTEAFF. DNA for the CDR3: TGTGCCAGCAGTGGTAGGGAGGGAAGCACTGAAGCTTTCTTT.

This clone appeared a single time. CDR3 protein: CSARTDNEQFF. The CDR3 nucleotides read TGCAGTGCCAGAACCGACAATGAGCAGTTCTTC. The gene calls are TRBV20-1 and TRBJ2-1; unclear D gene. Trimming stripped 6 bases from V and 5 bases from J, with 8 bases between. Germline V lookup: CDR1 DFQATT, CDR2 SNEGSKA (reference sequence). The CDR3 extends over 11 amino acids.

This clone came up a few times. The rearrangement uses TRBV9 and TRBJ1-5; TRBD1 matches at 7 bases. The CDR3 runs 13 residues. V gave up 9 bases and J gave up 2 bases; unmatched junction bases: 5. Germline loops: CDR1 SGDLS, CDR2 YYNGEE. The CDR3 nucleotides read TGTGCCAACAAGGGGGCGCGCAATCAGCCCCAGCATTTT. It specifies CANKGARNQPQHF.

The chain couples TRBV9 to TRBJ1-1, with 10 bases that match TRBD1. The V and J ends lost 0 bases and 2 bases, in that order; junction bases with no gene match: 4. Germline V lookup: CDR1 SGDLS, CDR2 YYNGEE. The CDR3 spans 16 residues. CDR3 region: CASSVEGQGVNTEAFF. The CDR3 DNA sequence: TGTGCCAGCAGCGTAGAAGGACAGGGGGTAAACACTGAAGCTTTCTTT.

The chain links TRBV19 to TRBJ1-5; 10 positions match TRBD1. The CDR3 consists of 15 residues. The J segment lost 4 bases and the V segment lost 4 bases, leaving 4 bases of the junction unmatched. The germline CDR1 and CDR2 sequences are LNHDA and SQIVND (reference sequence). The CDR3 here is CASSTDRGANQPQHF. CDR3 coding DNA: TGTGCCAGTAGTACGGACAGGGGGGCAAATCAGCCCCAGCATTTT.

The rearrangement uses TRBV25-1 and TRBJ2-6, with 7 bases aligning to TRBD1. This CDR3 is 16 amino acids long. Unmatched junction bases numbered 6, after V lost 3 bases and J lost 4 bases. Looked up from germline, CDR1 is MGHDK and CDR2 is SYGVNS. The CDR3 spells CASSDYRGAGANVLTF. CDR3 DNA: TGTGCCAGCAGTGATTACAGGGGTGCGGGGGCCAACGTCCTGACTTTC.

CDR3 region: CASSSTGLPAYNEQFF. The CDR3 DNA is TGTGCCAGCAGCTCTACAGGGCTCCCCGCCTACAATGAGCAGTTCTTC. The chain has TRBV5-5 and TRBJ2-1; D is perhaps TRBD1 (6 bases). The CDR3 totals 16 residues. V lost 3 bases and J lost 2, with 15 bases in between. Germline V lookup: CDR1 SGHKS, CDR2 YYEKEE (reference sequence).

CDR3 DNA sequence: TGTGCCAGCAGCTTAGGGGAGGGGTACTATGGCTACACCTTC. This encodes CASSLGEGYYGYTF. This chain joins TRBV11-2 and TRBJ1-2; tentative D call: TRBD1 (5 bases). The CDR3 runs 14 residues. Germline lookup yields CDR1 SGHAT and CDR2 FQNNGV. Trimming took off 1 base at V and 3 bases at J, with 9 bases between the two ends.

This sequence joins TRBV27 and TRBJ2-7, with 11 bases matching TRBD2. Germline CDR1 and CDR2: MNHEY and SMNVEV (reference sequence). The CDR3 has 15 amino acids. Trimming cost V 4 bases and J 3 bases; bases outside gene matches: 5. CDR3 nucleotide sequence: TGTGCCAGCAGTTATTCCGGGACTAGCGGCTACGAGCAGTACTTC. It codes for CASSYSGTSGYEQYF.

The chain combines TRBV11-3 with TRBJ2-2; TRBD1 agrees at 7 bases. The CDR3 covers 17 residues. Per the germline V gene, CDR1 is SGHNT and CDR2 is YENEEA. V lost 4 bases and J lost 0; bases outside the gene matches: 8. CDR3 sequence reads: CASSSPSTGSNTGELFF. DNA of the CDR3: TGTGCCAGCAGCTCACCTTCGACAGGGTCGAACACCGGGGAGCTGTTTTTT.

This chain joins TRBV4-1 and TRBJ1-1; D is ambiguous. The CDR3 runs 15 residues. The germline gives CDR1 MGHRA, CDR2 YSYEKL. V was trimmed by 1 base and J by 1 base, leaving 10 bases between them. In nucleotides, the CDR3 is TGCGCCAGCAGCCAAGTCGGCGGTCAGAACACTGAAGCTTTCTTT. It is translated as CASSQVGGQNTEAFF.

V is TRBV6-5 and J is TRBJ1-1; D is possibly TRBD1 (5 bases). Trimming removed 6 bases at V and 4 bases at J, with 15 bases between. The CDR3 consists of 14 residues. CDR1 is MNHEY, CDR2 SVGAGI, per germline. The CDR3 loop is CASSHRQSPTEAFF. CDR3 sequence (DNA): TGTGCCAGCAGCCATAGACAGAGCCCCACTGAAGCTTTCTTT.

The chain links TRBV18 to TRBJ2-7; maybe TRBD1 (6 bases). V lost 1 base and J lost 4, with 17 bases in between. Germline assignment: CDR1 KGHSH and CDR2 LQKENI. The CDR3 covers 16 residues. This chain's CDR3 is CASSPRPQGIPYEQYF. The CDR3 coding sequence is TGTGCCAGCTCACCACGACCCCAGGGGATCCCGTACGAGCAGTACTTC.

The genes are TRBV6-6 and TRBJ1-1, with D tentatively TRBD1 (5 bases). V lost 11 bases, J lost 1 base, and 20 bases lay in between. This CDR3 spans 15 amino acids. In germline, CDR1 is MNHNY, CDR2 SVGAGI (reference sequence). CDR3: CAGAKTGLRNTEAFF. In DNA form, the CDR3 reads TGTGCCGGCGCGAAAACGGGACTCAGGAACACTGAAGCTTTCTTT.

The V call is TRBV10-1, the J call TRBJ2-7; D gene ambiguous. The germline V gene has CDR1 WNHNN and CDR2 SYGVQD (reference sequence). V was cut by 2 bases and J by 3 bases, with 14 bases left in between. The CDR3 extends over 15 amino acids. For the CDR3, the DNA is TGCGCCAGCAGTGAGCCTACGGACGGCTACTACGAGCAGTACTTC. Translation gives CASSEPTDGYYEQYF.

This chain joins TRBV19 and TRBJ1-1, with 8 bases identical to TRBD1. The J segment lost 1 base and the V segment lost 6 bases, leaving 7 bases of the junction unmatched. In germline, CDR1 is LNHDA, CDR2 SQIVND (reference sequence). This CDR3 has 15 residues. CDR3 DNA sequence: TGTGCCAGTAGCAACTGGGACAGGAAGAACACTGAAGCTTTCTTT. This codes for CASSNWDRKNTEAFF.

V is TRBV19 and J is TRBJ2-2; 7 nucleotides agree with TRBD2. There are 16 residues in the CDR3. Germline trimming cut 4 bases from V and 4 bases from J; bases unmatched to any gene: 9. CDR1 and CDR2 from the germline V gene are LNHDA and SQIVND (reference sequence). For the CDR3, the DNA is TGTGCCAGTAGTACGGGGCCTAGCGGAGCCACCGGGGAGCTGTTTTTT. Protein sequence: CASSTGPSGATGELFF.

This rearrangement joins TRBV7-8 to TRBJ2-2, with D hard to call. This CDR3 is 15 amino acids long. Per the germline V gene, CDR1 is SGHVS and CDR2 is FQNEAQ. V lost 5 bases and J lost 6, with 16 bases in between. CDR3 sequence: CASSRTSLGAGELFF. The CDR3 DNA reads TGTGCCAGCAGCCGTACTTCCCTTGGGGCCGGGGAGCTGTTTTTT. The variable domain in full, with the rest retrieved from reference TRBV7-8 and TRBJ2-2, is GAGVSQSPRYKVAKRGQDVALRCDPISGHVSLFWYQQALGQGPEFLTYFQNEAQLDKSGLPSDRFFAERPEGSVSTLKIQRTQQEDSAVYLCASSRTSLGAGELFFGEGSRLTVL.